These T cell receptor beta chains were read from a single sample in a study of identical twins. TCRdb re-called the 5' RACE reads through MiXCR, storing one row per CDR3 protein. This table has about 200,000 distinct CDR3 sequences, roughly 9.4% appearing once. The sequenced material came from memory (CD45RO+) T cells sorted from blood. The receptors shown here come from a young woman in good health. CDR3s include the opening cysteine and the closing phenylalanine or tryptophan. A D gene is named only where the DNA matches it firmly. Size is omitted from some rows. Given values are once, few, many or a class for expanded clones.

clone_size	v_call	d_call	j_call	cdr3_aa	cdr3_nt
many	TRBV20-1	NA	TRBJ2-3	CSGTKTGPDTQYF	TGCAGTGGGACTAAAACGGGCCCAGATACGCAGTATTTT
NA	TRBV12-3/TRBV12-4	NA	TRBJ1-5	CASSFTEYQPQHF	TGTGCCAGCAGTTTTACAGAATATCAGCCCCAGCATTTT
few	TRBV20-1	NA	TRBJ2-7	CSARDRSNEQYF	TGCAGTGCTAGAGATCGTTCGAACGAGCAGTACTTC
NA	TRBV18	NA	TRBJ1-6	CASSPLRAWNSPLHF	TGTGCCAGCTCACCACTCAGGGCATGGAATTCACCCCTCCACTTT
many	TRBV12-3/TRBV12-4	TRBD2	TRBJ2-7	CASSPGGTSGRAYEQYF	TGTGCCAGCAGTCCGGGGGGGACTAGCGGGAGGGCCTACGAGCAGTACTTC
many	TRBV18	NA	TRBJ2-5	CASSPGYQETQYF	TGTGCCAGCTCACCAGGGTACCAAGAGACCCAGTACTTC
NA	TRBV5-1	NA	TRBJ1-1	CASSLAGTNLNTEAFF	TGCGCCAGCAGCTTGGCGGGGACCAATTTGAACACTGAAGCTTTCTTT
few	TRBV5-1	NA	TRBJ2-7	CASSLAGGSSYEQYF	TGCGCCAGCAGCTTGGCGGGGGGCTCCTCCTACGAGCAGTACTTC
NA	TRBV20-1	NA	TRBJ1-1	CSASWFTEAFF	TGCAGTGCTTCTTGGTTCACTGAAGCTTTCTTT
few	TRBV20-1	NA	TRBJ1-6	CSARDLGRYQSPLHF	TGCAGTGCTAGAGATTTAGGGAGATATCAGTCACCCCTCCACTTT
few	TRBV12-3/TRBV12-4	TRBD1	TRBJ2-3	CASSWDRGKDTQYF	TGTGCCAGCAGTTGGGACAGGGGGAAAGATACGCAGTATTTT
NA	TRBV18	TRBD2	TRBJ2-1	CASSPPAGGGYNEQFF	TGTGCCAGCTCACCACCGGCGGGAGGCGGGTACAATGAGCAGTTCTTC
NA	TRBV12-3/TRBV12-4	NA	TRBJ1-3	CASSLGTEGNTIYF	TGTGCCAGCAGTTTAGGAACGGAAGGAAACACCATATATTTT
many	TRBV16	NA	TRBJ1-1	CASSPSTFSEAFF	TGTGCCAGCAGCCCCTCTACGTTTTCCGAAGCTTTCTTT
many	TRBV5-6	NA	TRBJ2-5	CASRGQETQYF	TGTGCCAGCAGGGGACAAGAGACCCAGTACTTC
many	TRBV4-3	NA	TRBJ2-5	CASSQIQGGGETQYF	TGCGCCAGCAGCCAGATCCAGGGTGGCGGCGAGACCCAGTACTTC
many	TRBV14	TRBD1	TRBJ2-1	CASSQLGQGANEQFF	TGTGCCAGCAGCCAGCTTGGACAGGGGGCGAATGAGCAGTTCTTC
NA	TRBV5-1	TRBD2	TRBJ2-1	CASSFGGAGNEQFF	TGCGCCAGCAGCTTCGGGGGAGCGGGGAATGAGCAGTTCTTC
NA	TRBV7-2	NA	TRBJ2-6	CASSLGPKETGANVLTF	TGTGCCAGCAGCTTGGGCCCCAAGGAAACAGGGGCCAACGTCCTGACTTTC
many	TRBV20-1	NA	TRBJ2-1	CSARAWDYNEQFF	TGCAGTGCTAGAGCATGGGACTACAATGAGCAGTTCTTC
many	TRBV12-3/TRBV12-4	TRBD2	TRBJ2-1	CASSLASGGNNEQFF	TGTGCCAGCAGTTTAGCTAGCGGGGGGAACAATGAGCAGTTCTTC
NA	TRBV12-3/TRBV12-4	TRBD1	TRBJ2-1	CASSFYLGIGTGIAQSYNEQFF	TGTGCCAGCAGTTTCTATCTGGGCATAGGGACAGGGATCGCCCAATCCTACAATGAGCAGTTCTTC
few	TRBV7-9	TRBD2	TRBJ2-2	CASSNPGTSGRTGELFF	TGTGCCAGCAGCAACCCCGGGACTAGCGGGAGGACCGGGGAGCTGTTTTTT
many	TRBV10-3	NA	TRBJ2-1	CAIKGGAGYNEQFF	TGTGCCATCAAAGGGGGGGCAGGCTACAATGAGCAGTTCTTC
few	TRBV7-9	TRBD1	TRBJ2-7	CASSPRWGQGHEQYF	TGTGCCAGCAGCCCGAGATGGGGACAGGGGCACGAGCAGTACTTC
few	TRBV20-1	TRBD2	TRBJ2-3	CSAPPGGTDTQYF	TGCAGTGCCCCTCCGGGGGGAACAGATACGCAGTATTTT
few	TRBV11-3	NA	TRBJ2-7	CASSTDSLSEQYF	TGTGCCAGCAGCACCGACTCCTTGAGTGAGCAGTACTTC